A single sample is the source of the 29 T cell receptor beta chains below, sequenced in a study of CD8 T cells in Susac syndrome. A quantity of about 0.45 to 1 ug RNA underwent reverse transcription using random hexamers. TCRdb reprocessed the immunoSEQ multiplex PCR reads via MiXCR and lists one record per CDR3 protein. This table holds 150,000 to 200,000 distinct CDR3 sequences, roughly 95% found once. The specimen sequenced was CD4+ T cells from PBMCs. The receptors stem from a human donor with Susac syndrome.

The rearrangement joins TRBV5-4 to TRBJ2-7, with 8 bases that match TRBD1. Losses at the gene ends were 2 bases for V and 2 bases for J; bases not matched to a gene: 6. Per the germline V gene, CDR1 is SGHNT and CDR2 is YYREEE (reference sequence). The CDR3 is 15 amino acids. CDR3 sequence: CASSFIQGAAYEQYF. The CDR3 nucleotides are TGTGCCAGCAGCTTCATCCAGGGGGCCGCCTACGAGCAGTACTTC.

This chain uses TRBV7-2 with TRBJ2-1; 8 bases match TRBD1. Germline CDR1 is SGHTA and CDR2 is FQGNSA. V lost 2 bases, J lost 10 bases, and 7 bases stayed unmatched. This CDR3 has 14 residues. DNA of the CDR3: TGTGCCAGCAGCTTATCAGGGGGCCCCCTCGAGCAGTTCTTC. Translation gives CASSLSGGPLEQFF.

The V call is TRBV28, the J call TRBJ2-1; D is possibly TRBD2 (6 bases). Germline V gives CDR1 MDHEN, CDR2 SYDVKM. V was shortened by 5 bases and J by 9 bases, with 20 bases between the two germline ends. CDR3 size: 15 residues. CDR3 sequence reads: CASSPTRSGVREQFF. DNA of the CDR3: TGTGCCAGCAGTCCGACGAGGTCGGGGGTCCGTGAGCAGTTCTTC.

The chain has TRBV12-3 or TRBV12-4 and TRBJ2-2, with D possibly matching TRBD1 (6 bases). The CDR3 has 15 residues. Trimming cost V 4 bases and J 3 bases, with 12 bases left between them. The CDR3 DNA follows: TGTGCCAGCAGTTACGGGACACATTACACCGGGGAGCTGTTTTTT. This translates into CASSYGTHYTGELFF.

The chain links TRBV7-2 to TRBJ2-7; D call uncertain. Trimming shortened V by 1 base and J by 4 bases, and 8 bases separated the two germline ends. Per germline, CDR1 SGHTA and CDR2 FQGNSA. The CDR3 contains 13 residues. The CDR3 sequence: CASSLGVLYEQYF. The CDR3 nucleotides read TGTGCCAGCAGCTTAGGGGTCCTATACGAGCAGTACTTC.

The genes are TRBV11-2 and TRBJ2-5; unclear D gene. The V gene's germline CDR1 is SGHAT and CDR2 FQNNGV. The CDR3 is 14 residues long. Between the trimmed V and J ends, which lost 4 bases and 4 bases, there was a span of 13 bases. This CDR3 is CASSSANIGETQYF. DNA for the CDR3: TGTGCCAGCAGCTCAGCGAACATTGGAGAGACCCAGTACTTC.

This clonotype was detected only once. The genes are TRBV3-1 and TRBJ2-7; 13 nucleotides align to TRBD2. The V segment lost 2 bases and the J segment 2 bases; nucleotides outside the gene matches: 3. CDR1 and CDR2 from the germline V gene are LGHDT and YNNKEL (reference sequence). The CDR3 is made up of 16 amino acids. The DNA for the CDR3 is TGTGCCAGCAGCCAACAGGGACTAGCGGGGCCCTACGAGCAGTACTTC. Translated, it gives CASSQQGLAGPYEQYF.

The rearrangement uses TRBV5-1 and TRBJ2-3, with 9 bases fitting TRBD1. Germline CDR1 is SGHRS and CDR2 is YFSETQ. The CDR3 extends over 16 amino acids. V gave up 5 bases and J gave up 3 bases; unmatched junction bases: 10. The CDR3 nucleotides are TGCGCCAGCAGAGATACAGGGGGCCTTAGGACAGATACGCAGTATTTT. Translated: CASRDTGGLRTDTQYF.

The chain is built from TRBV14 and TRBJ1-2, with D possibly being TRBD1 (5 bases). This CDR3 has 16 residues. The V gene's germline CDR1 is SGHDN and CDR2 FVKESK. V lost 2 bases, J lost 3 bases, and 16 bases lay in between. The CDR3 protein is CASSQLSRRGDYGYTF. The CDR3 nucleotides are TGTGCCAGCAGCCAACTCTCACGGCGAGGGGACTATGGCTACACCTTC.

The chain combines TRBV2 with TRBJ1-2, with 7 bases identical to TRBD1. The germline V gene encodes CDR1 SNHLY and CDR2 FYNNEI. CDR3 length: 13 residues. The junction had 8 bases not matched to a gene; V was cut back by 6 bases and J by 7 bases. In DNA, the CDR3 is TGTGCCAGCAGGACAGGGCCGGCAGCTGGCTACACCTTC. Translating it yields CASRTGPAAGYTF.

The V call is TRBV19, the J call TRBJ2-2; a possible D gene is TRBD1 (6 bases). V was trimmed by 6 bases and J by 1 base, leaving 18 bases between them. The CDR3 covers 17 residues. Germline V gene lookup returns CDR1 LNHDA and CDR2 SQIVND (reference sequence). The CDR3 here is CASSDPPGHLNTGELFF. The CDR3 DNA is TGTGCCAGTAGCGACCCTCCGGGACACCTGAACACCGGGGAGCTGTTTTTT.

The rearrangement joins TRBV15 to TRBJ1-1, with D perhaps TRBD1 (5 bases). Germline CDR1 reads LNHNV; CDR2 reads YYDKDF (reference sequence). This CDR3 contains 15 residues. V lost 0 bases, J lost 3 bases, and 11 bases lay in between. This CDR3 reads CATSRDLGADTEAFF. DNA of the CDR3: TGTGCCACCAGCAGAGATCTAGGGGCGGACACTGAAGCTTTCTTT. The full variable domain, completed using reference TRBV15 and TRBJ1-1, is DAMVIQNPRYQVTQFGKPVTLSCSQTLNHNVMYWYQQKSSQAPKLLFHYYDKDFNNEADTPDNFQSRRPNTSFCFLDIRSPGLGDTAMYLCATSRDLGADTEAFFGQGTRLTVV.

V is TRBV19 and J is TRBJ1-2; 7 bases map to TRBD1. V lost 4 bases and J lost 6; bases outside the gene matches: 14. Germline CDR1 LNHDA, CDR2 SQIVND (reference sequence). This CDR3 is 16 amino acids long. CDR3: CASSRTTRDRLNGYTF. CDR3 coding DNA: TGTGCCAGTAGTAGAACAACCCGGGACAGACTAAATGGCTACACCTTC.

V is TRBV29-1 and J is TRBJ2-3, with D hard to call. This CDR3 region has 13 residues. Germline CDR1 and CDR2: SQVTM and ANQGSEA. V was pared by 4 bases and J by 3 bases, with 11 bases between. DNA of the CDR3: TGCAGCGTTGGGCGTGTGAGGACAGATACGCAGTATTTT. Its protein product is CSVGRVRTDTQYF.

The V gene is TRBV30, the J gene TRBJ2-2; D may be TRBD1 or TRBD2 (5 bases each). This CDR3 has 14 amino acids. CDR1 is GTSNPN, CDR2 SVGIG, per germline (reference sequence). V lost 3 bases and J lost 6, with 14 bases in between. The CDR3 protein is CAWSAGTRAGELFF. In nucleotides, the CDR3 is TGTGCCTGGAGCGCCGGGACGCGGGCCGGGGAGCTGTTTTTT.

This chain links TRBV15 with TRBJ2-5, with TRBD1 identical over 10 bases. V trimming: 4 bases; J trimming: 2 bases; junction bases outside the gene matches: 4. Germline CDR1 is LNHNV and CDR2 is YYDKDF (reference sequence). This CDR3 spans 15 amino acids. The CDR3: CATSMDRGSQETQYF. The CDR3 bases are TGTGCCACCAGCATGGACAGGGGGTCTCAAGAGACCCAGTACTTC. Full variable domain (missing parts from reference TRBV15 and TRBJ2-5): DAMVIQNPRYQVTQFGKPVTLSCSQTLNHNVMYWYQQKSSQAPKLLFHYYDKDFNNEADTPDNFQSRRPNTSFCFLDIRSPGLGDTAMYLCATSMDRGSQETQYFGPGTRLLVL.

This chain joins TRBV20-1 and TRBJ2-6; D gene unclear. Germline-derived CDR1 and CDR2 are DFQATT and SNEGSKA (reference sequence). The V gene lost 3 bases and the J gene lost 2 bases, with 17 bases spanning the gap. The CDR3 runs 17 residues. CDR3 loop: CSARGRGTAPGANVLTF. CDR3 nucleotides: TGCAGTGCTAGGGGAAGAGGTACGGCTCCTGGGGCCAACGTCCTGACTTTC.

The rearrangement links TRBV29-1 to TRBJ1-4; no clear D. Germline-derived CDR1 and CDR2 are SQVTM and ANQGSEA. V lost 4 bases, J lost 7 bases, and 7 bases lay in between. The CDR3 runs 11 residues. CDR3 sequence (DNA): TGCAGCGTTGTTGTGGGTGAAAAACTGTTTTTT. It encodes CSVVVGEKLFF.

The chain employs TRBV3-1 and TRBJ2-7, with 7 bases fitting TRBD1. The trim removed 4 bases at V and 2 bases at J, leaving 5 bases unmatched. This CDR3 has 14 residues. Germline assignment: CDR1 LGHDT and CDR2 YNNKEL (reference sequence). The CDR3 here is CASSPRGQPYEQYF. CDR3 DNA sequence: TGTGCCAGCAGCCCCCGGGGACAGCCCTACGAGCAGTACTTC.

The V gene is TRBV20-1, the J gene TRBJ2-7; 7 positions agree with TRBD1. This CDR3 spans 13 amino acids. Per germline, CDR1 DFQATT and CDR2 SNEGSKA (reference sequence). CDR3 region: CSAPGQSSYEQYF. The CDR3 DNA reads TGCAGCGCGCCGGGACAGAGCTCCTACGAGCAGTACTTC.

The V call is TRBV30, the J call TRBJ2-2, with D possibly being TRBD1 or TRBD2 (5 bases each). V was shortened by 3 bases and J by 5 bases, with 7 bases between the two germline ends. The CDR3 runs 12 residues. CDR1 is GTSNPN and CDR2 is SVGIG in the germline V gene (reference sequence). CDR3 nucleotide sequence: TGTGCCTGGAGGAGGGGAACCGGGGAGCTGTTTTTT. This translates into CAWRRGTGELFF.

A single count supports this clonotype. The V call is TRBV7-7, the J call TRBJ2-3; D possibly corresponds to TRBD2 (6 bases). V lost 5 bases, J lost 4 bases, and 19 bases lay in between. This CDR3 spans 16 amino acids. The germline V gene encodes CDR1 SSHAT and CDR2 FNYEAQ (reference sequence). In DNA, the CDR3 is TGTGCCAGCAGCCCAGGGACTCAGCCCCCCGCAGATACGCAGTATTTT. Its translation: CASSPGTQPPADTQYF.

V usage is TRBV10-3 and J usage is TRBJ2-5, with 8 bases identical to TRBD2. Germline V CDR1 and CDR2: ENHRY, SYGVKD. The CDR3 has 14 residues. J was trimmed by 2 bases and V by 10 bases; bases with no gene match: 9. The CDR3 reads CASGQRGPQETQYF. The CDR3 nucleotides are TGTGCCAGCGGTCAGCGGGGGCCGCAAGAGACCCAGTACTTC.

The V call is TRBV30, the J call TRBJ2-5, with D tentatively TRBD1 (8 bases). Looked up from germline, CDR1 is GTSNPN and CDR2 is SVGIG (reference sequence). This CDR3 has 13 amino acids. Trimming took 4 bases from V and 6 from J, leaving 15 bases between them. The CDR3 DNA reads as TGTGCCTGGAACACAGGGGGGGAGAAGACCCAGTACTTC. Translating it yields CAWNTGGEKTQYF.

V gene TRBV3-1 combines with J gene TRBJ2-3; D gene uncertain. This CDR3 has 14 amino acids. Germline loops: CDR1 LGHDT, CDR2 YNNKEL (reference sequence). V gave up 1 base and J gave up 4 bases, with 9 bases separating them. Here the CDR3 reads CASSQGPVADTQYF. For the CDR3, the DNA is TGTGCCAGCAGCCAAGGCCCAGTCGCAGATACGCAGTATTTT.

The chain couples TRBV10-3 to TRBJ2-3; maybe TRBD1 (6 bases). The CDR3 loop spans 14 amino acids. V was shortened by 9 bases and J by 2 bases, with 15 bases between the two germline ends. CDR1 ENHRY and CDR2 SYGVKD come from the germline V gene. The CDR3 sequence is CAIATQGVTDTQYF. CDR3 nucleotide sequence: TGTGCCATAGCCACACAGGGAGTCACAGATACGCAGTATTTT.

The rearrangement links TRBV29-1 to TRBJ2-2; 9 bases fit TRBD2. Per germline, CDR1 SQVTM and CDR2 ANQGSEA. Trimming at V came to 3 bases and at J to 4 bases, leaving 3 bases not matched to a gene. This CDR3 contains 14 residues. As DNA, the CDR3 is TGCAGCGTTGAGAAGCGGGGGGCCACCGGGGAGCTGTTTTTT. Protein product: CSVEKRGATGELFF.

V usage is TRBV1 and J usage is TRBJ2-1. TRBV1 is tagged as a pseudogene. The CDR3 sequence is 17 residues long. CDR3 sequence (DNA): TGCACCAGCAGCCACCTCGAACGGGGGGGCTCCTACAATGAGCAGTTCTTC. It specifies CTSSHLERGGSYNEQFF.

The CDR3 loop is CASSPLRAGTEAFF. DNA for the CDR3: TGTGCCAGCAGTCCCCTGAGGGCAGGCACTGAAGCTTTCTTT. The chain combines TRBV12-3 or TRBV12-4 with TRBJ1-1; no clear D gene. The CDR3 totals 14 residues. V was clipped by 5 bases and J by 4 bases, with 14 bases between them.